A selection of T cell receptor beta chains follows, all from one sample in a study of control samples from healthy donors and cancer patients. Some clones are missing from TCRdb's copy, which holds only in-frame ones; the method was immunoSEQ multiplex PCR. The data show under 150,000 clones, approximately 90% seen once. Material: blood. The source of these receptors is a woman aged 30 to 39 in good health. The conserved cysteine and the conserved F or W are not part of the CDR3 here. The D gene is left open where the match is weak. Rows may omit the clone size; those that give it use once, few, many or a size class.

CDR3	V	J	size	D
ASSQQGNTYEQY	TRBV5-1	TRBJ2-7	NA	NA
ASSPFRGPNEKLF	TRBV7-9	TRBJ1-4	NA	NA
SGVAGGESYEQY	TRBV29-1	TRBJ2-7	NA	NA
ASSSTRDTEAF	TRBV19	TRBJ1-1	NA	NA
ASSWDGGGGIRGT	TRBV11-2	TRBJ1-2	NA	NA
ASSLGRSQPQH	TRBV18	TRBJ1-5	NA	NA
ASSSPAGGPSSADTQY	TRBV4-1	TRBJ2-3	once	TRBD2
ASSPRLAAYEQY	TRBV3-1/TRBV3-2	TRBJ2-7	once	NA
ASSKQGANQPQH	TRBV19	TRBJ1-5	once	TRBD1
ASSKVGDNLNNSPLH	TRBV21-1	TRBJ1-6	NA	NA
ASRNTGGSSGNTIY	TRBV28	TRBJ1-3	NA	TRBD1
ASSPDLNTIY	TRBV5-4	TRBJ1-3	NA	NA
ATRDDSLVEQF	TRBV10-3	TRBJ2-1	NA	NA
SVEPRGTDTQY	TRBV29-1	TRBJ2-3	NA	NA
ASSRGLAVDNEQF	TRBV7-3	TRBJ2-1	NA	TRBD2
ASSFSDREAEKLF	TRBV28	TRBJ1-4	NA	TRBD1